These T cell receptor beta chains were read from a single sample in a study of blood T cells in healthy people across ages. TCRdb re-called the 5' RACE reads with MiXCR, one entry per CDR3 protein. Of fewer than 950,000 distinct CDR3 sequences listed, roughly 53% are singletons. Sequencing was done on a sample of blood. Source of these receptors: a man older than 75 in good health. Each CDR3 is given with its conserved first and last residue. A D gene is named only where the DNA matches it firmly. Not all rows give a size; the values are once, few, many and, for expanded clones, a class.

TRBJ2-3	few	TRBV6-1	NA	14	TGTGCCAGCAGTGTAGATGCAGGGACAGATACGCAGTATTTT	CASSVDAGTDTQYF
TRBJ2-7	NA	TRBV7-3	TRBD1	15	TGTGCCAGCAGCTTAAGAGGGACAGCTTCCTACGAGCAGTACTTC	CASSLRGTASYEQYF
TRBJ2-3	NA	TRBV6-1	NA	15	TGTGCCAGCAGTGAATGGGGGACCCCACACAGATACGCGTATTTT	CASSEWGTPHRYAYF
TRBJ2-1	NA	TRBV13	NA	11	TGTGCCAGCAGCTTCAACCATGAGCAGTTCTTC	CASSFNHEQFF
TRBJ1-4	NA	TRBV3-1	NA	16	TGTGCCAGCAGCCAAAGGTCTGCCGCCGGAGGGGAAAAACTGTTTTTT	CASSQRSAAGGEKLFF
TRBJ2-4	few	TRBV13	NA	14	TGTGCCAGCAGCTTAGCTCCAATCTCGGGGGAGCAGTACTTC	CASSLAPISGEQYF
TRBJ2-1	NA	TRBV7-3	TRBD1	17	TGTGCCAGCAGCTCACAATCGAGGGGGCGCTTTCCAAATGAGCAGTTCTTC	CASSSQSRGRFPNEQFF
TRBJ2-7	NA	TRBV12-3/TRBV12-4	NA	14	TGTGCCAGCAGGTCCGCGGGGGCTAGTTACGAGCAGTACTTC	CASRSAGASYEQYF
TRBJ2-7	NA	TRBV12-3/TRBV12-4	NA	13	TGTGCCAGCAGTTTAGGTGGGAGAAATGAGCAGTACTTC	CASSLGGRNEQYF
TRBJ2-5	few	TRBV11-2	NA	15	TGTGCCAGCAGCTCCGGGTCCAAGGTTGGGGAGACCCAGTACTTC	CASSSGSKVGETQYF
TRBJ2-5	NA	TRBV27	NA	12	TGTGCCAGCAAGGGGGGCGAAGAGACCCAGTACTTC	CASKGGEETQYF
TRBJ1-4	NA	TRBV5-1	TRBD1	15	TGCGCCAGCAGCTTGTTAGGGACAGGCAATGAAAAACTGTTTTTT	CASSLLGTGNEKLFF
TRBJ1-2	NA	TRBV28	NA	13	TGTGCCAGCAACCTGGACAGATTCTATGGCTACACCTTC	CASNLDRFYGYTF
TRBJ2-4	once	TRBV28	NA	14	TGTGCCAGCAGTAGGGGATCTGCCAAAAACATTCAGTACTTC	CASSRGSAKNIQYF
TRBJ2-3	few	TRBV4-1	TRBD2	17	TGCGCCAGCAGCCAGCTAACTAGCGGGAGAAGGCACAGATACGCGTATTTT	CASSQLTSGRRHRYAYF
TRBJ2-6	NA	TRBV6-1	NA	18	TGTGCCAGCAGTCCAATCGGACTAACCAGCTCTGGGGCCAACGTCCTGACTTTC	CASSPIGLTSSGANVLTF
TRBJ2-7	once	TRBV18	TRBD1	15	TGTGCCAGCTCGAAGGACAGGGGGGCCTCCTACGAGCAGTACTTC	CASSKDRGASYEQYF
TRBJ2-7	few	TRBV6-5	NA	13	TGTGCCAGCAGTCCCCAGGTCACCTACGAGCAGTACTTC	CASSPQVTYEQYF
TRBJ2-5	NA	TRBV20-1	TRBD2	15	TGCAGTGCAGCCACCGGGACTACGCGGGGAGAGACCCAGTACTTC	CSAATGTTRGETQYF
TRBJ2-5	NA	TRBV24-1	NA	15	TGTGCCACCAGTGTAGGAGGTGCGGGGCGAGGGACCCAGTACTTC	CATSVGGAGRGTQYF
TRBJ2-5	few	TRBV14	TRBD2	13	TGTGCCAGCAGCCAGGCTAGCGCGGGAGAGCAGTACTTC	CASSQASAGEQYF
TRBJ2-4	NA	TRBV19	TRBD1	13	TGTGCCAGTCGGAAGACAGGGTCCAACATTCAGTACTTC	CASRKTGSNIQYF
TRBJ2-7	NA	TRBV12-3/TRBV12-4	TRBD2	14	TGTGCCAGCAGTTTGAGCGGGGGGATCTACGAGCAGTACTTC	CASSLSGGIYEQYF
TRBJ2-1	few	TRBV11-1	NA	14	TGTGCCAGCAGCTTAGACCGGGCGGCTTATGAGCAGTTCTTC	CASSLDRAAYEQFF
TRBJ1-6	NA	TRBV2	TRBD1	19	TGTGCCAGCTGGGCTCGGGCCCTTGGTCGGACAGGGGCGAGTTCACCCCTCCACTTT	CASWARALGRTGASSPLHF
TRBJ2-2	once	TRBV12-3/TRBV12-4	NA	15	TGTGCCAGCAGTTTCTGGGGTCCGAACACCGGGGAGCTGTTTTTT	CASSFWGPNTGELFF
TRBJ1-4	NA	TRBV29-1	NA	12	TGCAGCGCCGTAACCAACAATGAAAAACTGTTTTTT	CSAVTNNEKLFF
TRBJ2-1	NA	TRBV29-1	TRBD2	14	TGCAGCGTTGAAGGCAGTCTAGCGGGAGGTGAGCAGTTCTTC	CSVEGSLAGGEQFF
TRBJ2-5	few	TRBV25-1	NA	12	TGTGCCAGCAGTGAATACGGGATGGTGCAGTACTTC	CASSEYGMVQYF
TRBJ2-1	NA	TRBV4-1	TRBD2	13	TGCGCCAGCAGCCGCACCACTAGCGATGAGCAGTTCTTC	CASSRTTSDEQFF
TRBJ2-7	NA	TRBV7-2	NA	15	TGTGCCAGCAGCCCCAGAGGTCTCTCCCTGGACGAGCAGTACTTC	CASSPRGLSLDEQYF
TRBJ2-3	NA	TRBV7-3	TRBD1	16	TGTGCCAGCAGCTCGGGACAGGGGACGATATTGGATACGCAGTATTTT	CASSSGQGTILDTQYF
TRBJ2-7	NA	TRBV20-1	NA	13	TGCAGTGTCGGGGCCCGGAACTCCTACGAGCAGTACTTC	CSVGARNSYEQYF
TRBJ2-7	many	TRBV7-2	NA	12	TGTGCCAGCAGCTTAGGTCTGGTCGAGCAGTACTTC	CASSLGLVEQYF
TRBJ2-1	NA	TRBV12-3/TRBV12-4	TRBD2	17	TGTGCCAGCAGTCCTAGGGGGACTAGCGGGACGTACAATGAGCAGTTCTTC	CASSPRGTSGTYNEQFF
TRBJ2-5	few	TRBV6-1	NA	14	TGTGCCAGCAGCAAGGGAGGACCACAAGAGACCCAGTACTTC	CASSKGGPQETQYF
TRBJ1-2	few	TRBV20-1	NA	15	TGCAGTGCTAAAAGTATGGGACACCGCGAGGATGGCTACACCTTC	CSAKSMGHREDGYTF
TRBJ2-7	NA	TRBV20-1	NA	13	TGCAGTGCTAGTCCTCCTACTACCTACGAGCAGTACTTC	CSASPPTTYEQYF
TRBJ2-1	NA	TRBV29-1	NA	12	TGCAGCGTTGAAGAATCAGGCAATGAGCAGTTCTTC	CSVEESGNEQFF
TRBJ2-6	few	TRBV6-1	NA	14	TGTGCCAGCAGTGAAAGATCTGGGGCCAACGTCCTGACTTTC	CASSERSGANVLTF
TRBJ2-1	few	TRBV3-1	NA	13	TGTGCCAGCAGCCATTTGCGTGGGGATGAGCAGTTCTTC	CASSHLRGDEQFF
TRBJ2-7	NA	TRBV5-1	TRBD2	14	TGCGCCAGTCAGACTAGCGGGGTCTACAATGAGCAGTACTTC	CASQTSGVYNEQYF
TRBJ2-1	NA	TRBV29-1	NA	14	TGCAGCGTTGAAAGGAGGTTAACGGGGAATGAGCAGTTCTTC	CSVERRLTGNEQFF
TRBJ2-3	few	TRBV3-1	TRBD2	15	TGTGCCAGCAGCCAAGGGACTAGCGGCACAGATACGCAGTATTTT	CASSQGTSGTDTQYF
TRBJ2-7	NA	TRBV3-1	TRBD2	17	TGTGCCTGCAGCCTGGGACTAGCGGGAGCAGATACATACGAGCAGTACTTC	CACSLGLAGADTYEQYF
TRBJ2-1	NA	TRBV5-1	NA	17	TGCGCCAGCAGCTTCTGGTTCCCAGGGAGCTCCTACAATGAGCAGTTCTTC	CASSFWFPGSSYNEQFF
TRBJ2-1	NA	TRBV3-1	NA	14	TGTGCCAGCAGCCAGCGGGGAACCCCCGGGGAGCAGTTCTTC	CASSQRGTPGEQFF
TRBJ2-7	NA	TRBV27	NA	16	TGTGCCAGCAGTTACCTTCGACTGCCATACTCCTACGAGCAGTACTTC	CASSYLRLPYSYEQYF
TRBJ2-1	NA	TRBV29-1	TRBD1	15	TGCAGCACCCGATTGGGGGACAGCCCCTACAATGAGCAGTTCTTC	CSTRLGDSPYNEQFF
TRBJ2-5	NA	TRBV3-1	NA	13	TGTGCCAGCAGCCAAACTAGGGGGGAGACCCAGTACTTC	CASSQTRGETQYF
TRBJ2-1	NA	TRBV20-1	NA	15	TGCAGTGCTATATGGACGTATAGCTCCTACAATGAGCAGTTCTTC	CSAIWTYSSYNEQFF
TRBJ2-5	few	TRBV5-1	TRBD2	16	TGCGCCAGCAGCTTGGAATTAGCGGGAGGGCATGAGACCCAGTACTTC	CASSLELAGGHETQYF
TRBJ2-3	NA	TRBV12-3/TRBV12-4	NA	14	TGTGCCAGCAGGGGCGGGACTGACTTAGATACGCAGTATTTT	CASRGGTDLDTQYF
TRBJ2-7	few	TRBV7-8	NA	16	TGTGCCAGCAGCTTAGGGGGAAGCTCCTTCTCCTACGAGCAGTACTTC	CASSLGGSSFSYEQYF
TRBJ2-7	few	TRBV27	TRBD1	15	TGTGCCAGCAGTTCTCGGGGGACAGGGGAGTACGAGCAGTACTTC	CASSSRGTGEYEQYF
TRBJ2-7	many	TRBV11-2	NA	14	TGTGCCAGCAGCTCCGTCCGGGATGGGTACGAGCAGTACTTC	CASSSVRDGYEQYF
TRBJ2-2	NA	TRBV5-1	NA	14	TGCGCCAGCAGCCGAGACCCAACAACGGGGGAGCTGTTTTTT	CASSRDPTTGELFF
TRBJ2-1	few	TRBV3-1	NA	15	TGTGCCAGCAGCCAAGATTTGAGGGGTTACAATGAGCAGTTCTTC	CASSQDLRGYNEQFF
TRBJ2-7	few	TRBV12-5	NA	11	TGTGCTAGTGGTTTGGATGAGGAGCAGTACTTC	CASGLDEEQYF
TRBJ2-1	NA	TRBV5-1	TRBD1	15	TGCGCCAGCAGCTCCTCGACAGGGGCTAACAATGAGCAGTTCTTC	CASSSSTGANNEQFF